This TCR beta chain was observed in a study of blood T cell repertoires in COVID-19 (dated by TCRdb to about 2020). Looking at the study overall: Samples from collaborators originated in the United States, Italy and Spain and spanned both the acute and convalescent phases of COVID-19. The samples were drawn from two sources: the first 160 participants of the ongoing ImmuneRACE study, and 950 to 1,500 subjects contributed by 6 global collaborators. The dataset comprised deeply sampled blood TCRbeta repertoires from subjects exposed to, actively infected with, or recovered from COVID-19. The repertoires were made available in a free public database intended to serve as a resource for research on the immune response to SARS-CoV-2. The prospective study material was composed of cDNA or gDNA derived from T cells, B-cell-depleted T cells, or PBMCs. Sample metadata almost always included a de-identified subject ID, COVID-19 status, age in years and sex. Where available, HLA class I and class II types were taken from metadata supplied by the sample provider and were not determined by assay-based typing. Study-wide findings and limitations: Clinical and demographic metadata were provided uncurated, with the amount varying by source and participant.

TCRbeta CDR3 regions were amplified from genomic DNA using the immunoSEQ Assay, a bias-controlled multiplex PCR. Regarding the original processing steps: Nucleated cell counts per sample were estimated from amplification of reference gene primers within the assay. To quantify the absolute abundance of each unique TCRbeta CDR3 rearrangement, sequence reads were collapsed and filtered. For each sample, productive Simpson clonality was calculated as the square root of Simpson's diversity index across productive rearrangements. TCRdb mirrors the immuneACCESS table, restricted to in-frame sequences. Some clones are absent from its copies; in checked studies, under half trace to an unresolved V gene, and the reason for the others is unknown. V and J calls and clone size follow that table, whereas D and trimming were derived from the DNA. Present in this sample are some 120,000 clones, just over 90% of which were seen just once. The ten biggest clones cover 1.5% to 2% of the sample.

From cysteine to phenylalanine, the CDR3 is 14 amino acids long. Kept here is only the CDR3 DNA, which spans 42 bases and is read in frame from base 1. Trimming takes 7 bases from V and 6 bases from J, and the germline ends sit 15 bases apart. From the germline V gene (reference sequence), CDR1 is LGHDT and CDR2 is YNNKEL. Whole blood was collected in K2EDTA tubes by collaborating institutions according to the institutions' own protocols. For TCRbeta analysis, collaborators shipped samples as frozen whole blood, isolated PBMCs, or DNA extracted from either of those sample types. Concerning this clone itself: Its antigen remains unidentified. There are no base qualities to consult, and no much larger clone falls within one base.

The TCR sequence derives from a human donor with active COVID-19. The donor label of this sample is uncertain. Sequencing was performed on peripheral blood. The chain was built from TRBV3-1 (or the pseudogene TRBV3-2) and TRBJ2-2; the best D guess is TRBD2, with 5 bases matching. The DNA sequence is given as TGTGCCAGCAACCCCGGGCTGAGGGCCGGGGAGCTGTTTTTT. Its protein product is CASNPGLRAGELFF.